Listed below are T cell receptor beta chains from one sample, sequenced in a study of molecular identifiers for immune sequencing clone quantification. TCRdb redid the calling of the PCR reads with MiXCR, one entry per CDR3 protein. The sample gives approximately 680,000 distinct CDR3 sequences, approximately 24% of which show up once; about 0.81% is in the top ten. The sequenced material came from naive CD8+ T cells from blood, with Jurkat cell RNA spiked in. Every receptor here comes from a human donor in good health. Some libraries in this study had Jurkat cell RNA spiked in. Both conserved end residues are part of each CDR3. The D gene is left open where the match is weak. Not every row has a clone size; where given, it reads once, few, many or a size class.

v_call,j_call,clone_size,d_call,cdr3_aa,cdr3_nt
TRBV28,TRBJ2-7,few,TRBD2,CASRASGSDSYEQYF,TGTGCCAGCAGAGCCAGCGGGAGTGACTCCTACGAGCAGTACTTC
TRBV7-9,TRBJ2-5,many,TRBD2,CASSAPGAGGLLETQYF,TGTGCCAGCAGCGCACCGGGAGCGGGAGGGCTCCTTGAGACCCAGTACTTC
TRBV20-1,TRBJ1-6,-,-,CSARDEGRSSYYSPLHF,TGCAGTGCTAGAGATGAGGGACGAAGCTCCTATTATTCACCCCTCCACTTT
TRBV5-6,TRBJ2-3,many,TRBD2,CASSFLAGGSDTQYF,TGTGCCAGCAGCTTTCTAGCGGGAGGCTCAGATACGCAGTATTTT
TRBV3-1,TRBJ2-3,few,-,CASSQDARASTDTQYF,TGTGCCAGCAGCCAAGATGCCAGGGCTAGCACAGATACGCAGTATTTT
TRBV28,TRBJ1-4,many,TRBD1,CASSWRGPNREKLFF,TGTGCCAGCAGCTGGAGGGGGCCAAACCGTGAAAAACTGTTTTTT
TRBV6-2/TRBV6-3,TRBJ2-1,-,TRBD1,CASSLARDRGYNEQFF,TGTGCCAGCAGCTTAGCCCGGGACAGGGGGTACAATGAGCAGTTCTTC
TRBV7-9,TRBJ2-1,-,TRBD2,CASSARGGLGNEQFF,TGTGCCAGCAGCGCGCGGGGGGGTCTGGGGAATGAGCAGTTCTTC
TRBV2,TRBJ1-4,-,-,CASSGFAAATNEKLFF,TGTGCCAGCAGTGGTTTTGCGGCTGCAACTAATGAAAAACTGTTTTTT
TRBV28,TRBJ2-5,-,TRBD1,CASCRNRDREETQYF,TGTGCCAGCTGCCGGAACCGGGACAGGGAAGAGACCCAGTACTTC
TRBV20-1,TRBJ1-2,few,TRBD1,CSARDRLNYGYTF,TGCAGTGCCAGGGACAGGCTTAACTATGGCTACACCTTC
TRBV2,TRBJ2-7,-,TRBD2,CASSESGGTSGGPSSF,TGTGCCAGCAGTGAGAGCGGGGGGACTAGCGGGGGCCCCAGTAGTTTC
TRBV4-1,TRBJ1-1,few,-,CASSQDRGPDAFF,TGCGCCAGCAGCCAAGATCGGGGGCCGGATGCTTTCTTT
TRBV21-1,TRBJ1-1,few,-,CASSRHSPRNTEAFF,TGTGCCAGCAGCAGGCACAGCCCCAGGAACACTGAAGCTTTCTTT
TRBV13,TRBJ2-7,few,TRBD2,CASSLRLALGEQYF,TGTGCCAGCAGCTTAAGACTAGCGCTAGGGGAGCAGTACTTC
TRBV20-1,TRBJ1-4,many,TRBD1,CSAAGQGVEKLFF,TGCAGTGCTGCCGGACAGGGGGTTGAAAAACTGTTTTTT
TRBV27,TRBJ2-1,few,-,CASSLEGHHEQFF,TGTGCCAGCAGTTTAGAGGGGCACCATGAGCAGTTCTTC
TRBV4-3,TRBJ2-7,many,-,CASSQDSGDEQYF,TGCGCCAGCAGCCAAGATTCGGGAGACGAGCAGTACTTC
TRBV19,TRBJ1-4,-,-,CASSTSDGGRINEKLFF,TGTGCCAGTAGTACCTCCGATGGGGGACGGATTAATGAAAAACTGTTTTTT
TRBV19,TRBJ1-1,-,-,CASSITRGWGLEAFF,TGTGCCAGTAGTATCACCAGGGGCTGGGGTCTTGAAGCTTTCTTT
TRBV29-1,TRBJ2-5,many,TRBD2,CSAGLAGEETQYF,TGCAGCGCCGGACTAGCAGGTGAAGAGACCCAGTACTTC
TRBV4-2,TRBJ2-1,-,TRBD2,CASSKWTSGRNEQFF,TGTGCCAGCAGCAAATGGACTAGCGGGAGGAATGAGCAGTTCTTC
TRBV13,TRBJ1-2,few,TRBD1,CASSSGQHSYTF,TGTGCCAGCAGCTCGGGACAGCACTCCTACACCTTC
TRBV4-1,TRBJ1-1,many,-,CASSQLGKDWNTEAFF,TGCGCCAGCAGCCAGCTAGGAAAGGACTGGAACACTGAAGCTTTCTTT
TRBV2,TRBJ2-2,few,-,CASTGTTNTGELFF,TGTGCCAGTACCGGGACAACGAACACCGGGGAGCTGTTTTTT
TRBV11-2,TRBJ2-7,-,-,CASSALGDTYRYEQYF,TGTGCCAGCAGCGCTCTAGGTGACACCTATCGGTACGAGCAGTACTTC
TRBV4-1,TRBJ2-3,few,-,CASSQEARIDTQYF,TGCGCCAGCAGCCAAGAGGCCAGGATAGATACGCAGTATTTT
TRBV14,TRBJ2-2,few,TRBD1,CASSQAGGANTGELFF,TGTGCCAGCAGCCAAGCAGGGGGCGCGAACACCGGGGAGCTGTTTTTT
TRBV7-9,TRBJ1-1,-,-,CASSLDALEAFF,TGTGCCAGCAGCTTAGACGCCCTGGAGGCTTTCTTT
TRBV6-5,TRBJ2-5,-,-,CASRPSGGFQETRYF,TGTGCCAGTAGACCCTCAGGAGGTTTCCAAGAGACCCGGTACTTC
TRBV9,TRBJ1-1,few,TRBD1,CASSAHRGSTEAFF,TGTGCCAGCAGCGCCCACAGGGGATCGACTGAAGCTTTCTTT
TRBV18,TRBJ2-5,-,TRBD1,CASSPQGGQEPQYF,TGTGCCAGCTCGCCACAGGGGGGACAAGAGCCCCAGTACTTC
TRBV5-8,TRBJ2-4,-,-,CASSLVTGIQYF,TGTGCCAGCAGCTTGGTTACGGGAATTCAGTACTTC
TRBV7-9,TRBJ1-3,many,-,CASSPPRGSGNTIYF,TGTGCCAGCAGCCCCCCCAGGGGATCTGGAAACACCATATATTTT
TRBV4-1,TRBJ2-3,many,-,CASSQTTTSFGTDTQYF,TGCGCCAGCAGCCAAACCACGACTAGTTTCGGCACAGATACGCAGTATTTT
TRBV5-6,TRBJ1-1,-,-,CASSSGGGAEAFF,TGTGCCAGCAGCTCGGGGGGAGGCGCTGAAGCTTTCTTT
TRBV7-9,TRBJ2-3,few,-,CASNPRGELTDTQYF,TGTGCCAGCAACCCCCGAGGGGAGCTCACAGATACGCAGTATTTT
TRBV11-1,TRBJ2-7,many,-,CASSSVPSGGEQYF,TGTGCCAGCAGCTCCGTACCTTCCGGGGGCGAGCAGTACTTC
TRBV11-2,TRBJ2-7,-,-,CASSLAGTNCEQYF,TGTGCCAGCAGCTTGGCCGGGACAAACTGCGAGCAGTACTTC
TRBV27,TRBJ2-3,few,TRBD2,CASSLLSSGRTDTQYF,TGTGCCAGCAGTTTACTGTCTAGCGGGAGGACAGATACGCAGTATTTT
TRBV19,TRBJ2-7,many,-,CASRSSSGGSYEQYF,TGTGCCAGTAGATCAAGTTCCGGCGGATCCTACGAGCAGTACTTC
TRBV7-3,TRBJ2-1,-,-,CASGLSVGRANYNEQFF,TGTGCCAGCGGCTTATCGGTTGGGCGGGCCAACTACAATGAGCAGTTCTTC
TRBV4-1,TRBJ1-1,many,-,CASSPTRTGEAFF,TGCGCCAGCAGCCCCACTCGTACAGGCGAAGCTTTCTTT
TRBV5-1,TRBJ1-1,-,-,CASSSTGFGTEAFF,TGCGCCAGCAGCTCCACAGGGTTTGGGACTGAAGCTTTCTTT
TRBV11-1,TRBJ2-3,few,TRBD2,CASSSSGRARDTQYF,TGTGCCAGCAGCAGTAGCGGGAGGGCCAGGGATACGCAGTATTTT
TRBV4-3,TRBJ2-1,few,-,CASRTIIRANEQFF,TGCGCCAGCAGGACCATTATAAGGGCCAATGAGCAGTTCTTC
TRBV9,TRBJ2-5,-,TRBD2,CASSGGTSDPETQYF,TGTGCCAGCAGCGGCGGGACTAGCGATCCGGAGACCCAGTACTTC
TRBV5-6,TRBJ1-1,-,-,CASSADQNLEAFF,TGTGCCAGCAGCGCCGACCAAAACTTAGAAGCTTTCTTT
TRBV9,TRBJ1-5,few,TRBD1,CASSVEGAGNQPQHF,TGTGCCAGCAGCGTAGAGGGGGCTGGCAATCAGCCCCAGCATTTT
TRBV12-3/TRBV12-4,TRBJ2-5,few,-,CASSLTPHRMQTQYF,TGTGCCAGCAGTTTAACCCCGCACCGGATGCAGACCCAGTACTTC
TRBV15,TRBJ1-3,-,-,CATSTRDPLLSSGNTIYF,TGTGCCACCAGCACCCGGGACCCCCTGTTAAGCTCTGGAAACACCATATATTTT
TRBV20-1,TRBJ2-7,few,TRBD1,CSASDRTGRYEQYF,TGCAGTGCTAGCGATCGGACAGGGAGGTACGAGCAGTACTTC
TRBV7-6,TRBJ1-1,many,TRBD1,CASSLSTDRFTEAFF,TGTGCCAGCAGCTTAAGTACGGACAGGTTCACTGAAGCTTTCTTT
TRBV27,TRBJ2-2,few,-,CASSPRPNTGELFF,TGTGCCAGCAGTCCCCGACCGAACACCGGGGAGCTGTTTTTT
TRBV28,TRBJ2-7,-,-,CASSFHPTGIKNSYEQYF,TGTGCCAGCAGTTTCCACCCAACCGGAATAAAAAACTCCTACGAGCAGTACTTC
TRBV6-5,TRBJ2-5,few,-,CARSGERDLIQETQYF,TGTGCCAGGAGTGGGGAAAGGGACTTAATACAAGAGACCCAGTACTTC
TRBV2,TRBJ2-3,few,-,CASSPRMGWEDTQYF,TGTGCCAGCAGTCCCCGGATGGGATGGGAAGATACGCAGTATTTT
TRBV27,TRBJ2-5,-,TRBD2,CASTRLAGEPQYF,TGTGCCAGCACCAGACTAGCTGGGGAGCCCCAGTACTTC
TRBV19,TRBJ2-7,few,-,CASSIPQVGPYEQYF,TGTGCCAGTAGTATCCCCCAGGTTGGCCCCTACGAGCAGTACTTC